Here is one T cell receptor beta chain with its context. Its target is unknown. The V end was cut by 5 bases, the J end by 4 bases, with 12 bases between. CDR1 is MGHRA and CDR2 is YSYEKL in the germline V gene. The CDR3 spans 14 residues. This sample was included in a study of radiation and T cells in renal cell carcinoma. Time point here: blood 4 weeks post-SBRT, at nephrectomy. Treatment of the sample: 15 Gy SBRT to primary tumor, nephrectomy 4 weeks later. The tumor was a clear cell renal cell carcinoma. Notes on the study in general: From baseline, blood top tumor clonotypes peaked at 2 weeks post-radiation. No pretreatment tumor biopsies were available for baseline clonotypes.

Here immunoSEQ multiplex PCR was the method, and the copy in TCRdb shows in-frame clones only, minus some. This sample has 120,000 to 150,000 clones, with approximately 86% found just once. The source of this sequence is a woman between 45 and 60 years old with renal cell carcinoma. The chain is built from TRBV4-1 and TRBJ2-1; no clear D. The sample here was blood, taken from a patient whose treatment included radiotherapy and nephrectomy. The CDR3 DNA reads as TGCGCCAGCAGCATTACTTCTGAGTACAATGAGCAGTTCTTC. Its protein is CASSITSEYNEQFF.